These T cell receptor beta chains were read from a single sample in a study of T cell responses to AZD1222 COVID-19 vaccine. Using immunoSEQ multiplex PCR, the repertoire was profiled, and TCRdb retains in-frame clones only, with some absent. The sample has approximately 120,000 clones; over 75% are singletons. This specimen was peripheral blood, taken 28 days after the second AZD1222 dose. These receptor sequences come from an adult who received the AZD1222 COVID-19 vaccine. The CDR3 runs from the conserved cysteine through the conserved F or W. A D gene is named only where the DNA matches it firmly. Clone size is stated in some rows and not others, as once, few, many or a class when expanded.

clone size	V gene	D gene	J gene	CDR3 protein	CDR3 DNA
.	TRBV9	.	TRBJ1-5	CASSVRPGRNQPQHF	TGTGCCAGCAGCGTCCGCCCCGGACGCAATCAGCCCCAGCATTTT
.	TRBV25-1	.	TRBJ1-1	CASSGFSLEAFF	TGTGCCAGCAGTGGGTTCAGCCTTGAAGCTTTCTTT
few	TRBV11-2	TRBD1	TRBJ1-2	CASRDRSYGYTF	TGTGCCAGCAGGGACAGGTCCTATGGCTACACCTTC
.	TRBV4-2	.	TRBJ2-7	CASSQDKLGPGRFGEQYF	TGTGCCAGCAGCCAAGACAAACTCGGTCCGGGACGGTTTGGGGAGCAGTACTTC
.	TRBV5-4	.	TRBJ2-3	CASRVSTDTQYF	TGTGCCAGCAGAGTATCCACAGATACGCAGTATTTT
.	TRBV9	.	TRBJ1-1	CASSVAYRDTEAFF	TGTGCCAGCAGCGTAGCTTACAGGGACACTGAAGCTTTCTTT
.	TRBV7-9	.	TRBJ1-1	CASSPRTEAFF	TGTGCCAGCAGCCCTCGTACTGAAGCTTTCTTT
.	TRBV5-1	.	TRBJ2-6	CASSMAAAASSGANVLTF	TGCGCCAGCAGTATGGCGGCGGCTGCTAGCTCTGGGGCCAACGTCCTGACTTTC
.	TRBV18	TRBD2	TRBJ2-2	CASSPPGAGSGSGTGELFF	TGTGCCAGCTCACCACCGGGGGCCGGTAGCGGGAGCGGGACCGGGGAGCTGTTTTTT
.	TRBV6-6	.	TRBJ2-3	CASSLNPGGTDTQYF	TGTGCCAGCAGCCTAAACCCGGGGGGCACAGATACGCAGTATTTT
.	TRBV30	.	TRBJ1-2	CAWSVDFAVGYGYTF	TGTGCCTGGAGTGTAGACTTCGCAGTTGGGTATGGCTACACCTTC
.	TRBV19	.	TRBJ2-3	CASSIGGGWADTQYF	TGTGCCAGTAGTATAGGGGGCGGGTGGGCAGATACGCAGTATTTT
once	TRBV6-5	TRBD2	TRBJ2-1	CASSYGTTLYNEQFF	TGTGCCAGCAGTTACGGGACTACGTTGTACAATGAGCAGTTCTTC
few	TRBV7-3	TRBD1	TRBJ1-1	CASSLISGQGAQAEAFF	TGTGCCAGCAGCTTAATTTCGGGACAGGGGGCCCAGGCTGAAGCTTTCTTT
.	TRBV13	TRBD1	TRBJ2-7	CASSFGQGKGHEQYF	TGTGCCAGCAGCTTCGGACAGGGTAAGGGCCACGAGCAGTACTTC
.	TRBV28	.	TRBJ1-5	CASSLSRQPQHF	TGTGCCAGCAGTTTATCGAGGCAGCCCCAGCATTTT
.	TRBV27	.	TRBJ2-1	CASSSLGGLYNEQFF	TGTGCCAGCAGTTCTCTAGGAGGACTATACAATGAGCAGTTCTTC
.	TRBV18	.	TRBJ2-7	CASSPLATLSYEQYF	TGTGCCAGCTCCCCTCTAGCCACCTTATCCTACGAGCAGTACTTC
.	TRBV6-6	.	TRBJ2-7	CASSYLRTALNYEQYF	TGTGCCAGCAGTTACCTTCGGACAGCCCTAAACTACGAGCAGTACTTC
once	TRBV10-3	.	TRBJ1-6	CAISDNISPLHF	TGTGCCATCAGTGACAATATCTCACCCCTCCACTTT
.	TRBV3-1/TRBV3-2	.	TRBJ2-3	CASSQGVGGISTDTQYF	TGTGCCAGCAGCCAAGGGGTAGGCGGGATCAGCACAGATACGCAGTATTTT
.	TRBV19	TRBD1	TRBJ2-2	CASSLQGENTGELFF	TGTGCCAGTAGTCTACAGGGGGAGAACACCGGGGAGCTGTTTTTT
.	TRBV6-5	.	TRBJ2-7	CASSFRHVDGYEQYF	TGTGCCAGCAGTTTTCGACACGTTGACGGCTACGAGCAGTACTTC
.	TRBV28	.	TRBJ1-6	CASSFSRSRSPLHF	TGTGCCAGCAGTTTCAGTAGAAGCAGGTCACCCCTCCACTTT
.	TRBV7-9	.	TRBJ1-1	CASSLGDVNTEAFF	TGTGCCAGCAGCCTTGGGGACGTGAACACTGAAGCTTTCTTT
.	TRBV15	TRBD1	TRBJ1-2	CATSRDRARDSPHRLYGYTF	TGTGCCACCAGCAGAGATCGCGCCCGGGACAGTCCCCACAGACTCTATGGCTACACCTTC
few	TRBV11-2	TRBD1	TRBJ1-2	CASSLGTGDGYTF	TGTGCCAGCAGCTTAGGGACAGGGGATGGCTACACCTTC
.	TRBV9	.	TRBJ2-3	CASSSIWGGGGTENERTDTQYF	TGTGCCAGCAGCTCGATCTGGGGCGGAGGGGGGACAGAGAACGAACGTACGGATACGCAGTATTTT
.	TRBV29-1	TRBD2	TRBJ2-1	CSVGREGHSDNEQFF	TGCAGCGTTGGACGGGAGGGCCATTCTGACAATGAGCAGTTCTTC
.	TRBV5-4	.	TRBJ2-1	CASSSTGALYNEQFF	TGTGCCAGCAGCTCAACCGGGGCCTTATACAATGAGCAGTTCTTC
.	TRBV28	.	TRBJ2-7	CASSFQGSGEQYF	TGTGCCAGCAGTTTCCAGGGAAGTGGCGAGCAGTACTTC
.	TRBV19	.	TRBJ1-1	CASRHWSNTVFAGLGEAFF	TGTGCCAGTAGGCATTGGTCGAACACTGTATTTGCTGGCTTGGGTGAAGCTTTCTTT
.	TRBV6-5	TRBD1	TRBJ2-7	CASTPGQGAGEQYF	TGTGCCAGCACGCCGGGACAGGGGGCGGGCGAGCAGTACTTC
few	TRBV13	.	TRBJ2-3	CASSLGLGTGRYTQYF	TGTGCCAGCAGCTTAGGCCTCGGGACGGGGAGATATACGCAGTATTTT
few	TRBV3-1/TRBV3-2	TRBD1	TRBJ1-4	CASSQETGKKLFF	TGTGCCAGCAGCCAAGAGACAGGGAAAAAACTGTTTTTT
.	TRBV4-1	.	TRBJ1-1	CAISSGLWDTEAFF	TGCGCCATATCCTCCGGGCTTTGGGACACTGAAGCTTTCTTT
few	TRBV5-1	TRBD1	TRBJ2-1	CASSNGTGPYNEQFF	TGCGCCAGCAGCAACGGGACAGGGCCCTACAATGAGCAGTTCTTC
.	TRBV29-1	TRBD2	TRBJ2-3	CSVDSRTSGISTDTQYF	TGCAGCGTTGATTCGCGGACTAGCGGGATAAGCACAGATACGCAGTATTTT
.	TRBV4-3	.	TRBJ1-2	CASSQPGLRGYTF	TGCGCCAGCAGCCAGCCGGGGCTTCGTGGCTACACCTTC